These 8 T cell receptor beta chains originate from one sample sequenced in a study of OX40 agonist ivuxolimab in advanced cancers. Method: immunoSEQ multiplex PCR; TCRdb's copy keeps in-frame clones and lacks some. This table holds about 63,000 clones, approximately 90% found once. The material sequenced was CD4+ or CD8+ T cells sorted from blood, taken in a trial of the OX40 agonist ivuxolimab. These TCRs come from an adult with an advanced solid tumor such as melanoma, head and neck, liver or kidney cancer.

The rearrangement joins TRBV10-3 to TRBJ1-1; D remains ambiguous. Per the germline V gene, CDR1 is ENHRY and CDR2 is SYGVKD. The CDR3 spans 15 residues. V dropped 4 bases and J dropped 1 base, with 13 bases sitting between them. Written as DNA, the CDR3 is TGTGCCATCAGTGTGAGATTGGCCCGGAACACTGAAGCTTTCTTT. This codes for CAISVRLARNTEAFF.

A single count supports this clone. The rearrangement uses TRBV5-1 and TRBJ1-1, with TRBD1 matching 8 bases. With V trimmed by 6 bases and J by 6 bases, 16 bases remained unmatched. Germline V gene data show CDR1 as SGHRS and CDR2 as YFSETQ. The length of the CDR3 is 16 residues. CDR3 bases: TGCGCCAGCAACAAAAATCCAGGGGGCGCCTCATCTGAAGCTTTCTTT. Translated, it gives CASNKNPGGASSEAFF.

The chain carries TRBV19 and TRBJ1-6; D unresolved. The CDR3 loop spans 15 amino acids. Trimming removed 3 bases from V and 6 bases from J, with 12 bases in between. Germline V gene data show CDR1 as LNHDA and CDR2 as SQIVND (reference sequence). Here the CDR3 reads CASSMTDRGNSPLHF. The CDR3 DNA is TGTGCCAGTAGTATGACCGACCGGGGTAATTCACCCCTCCACTTT.

The chain joins TRBV19 to TRBJ2-2; tentatively, D is TRBD1 (5 bases). Germline V lookup: CDR1 LNHDA, CDR2 SQIVND (reference sequence). The V and J ends lost 1 base and 3 bases respectively, with 9 bases between them. The CDR3 spans 15 residues. This CDR3 reads CASSIVGLYTGELFF. The CDR3 nucleotides read TGTGCCAGTAGTATAGTGGGGCTTTACACCGGGGAGCTGTTTTTT.

This rearrangement joins TRBV18 to TRBJ2-7; 7 bases are shared with TRBD2. Trimming at V came to 5 bases and at J to 3 bases, leaving 4 bases not matched to a gene. Germline CDR1 and CDR2: KGHSH and LQKENI. This CDR3 is built from 13 residues. In DNA form, the CDR3 reads TGTGCCAGCTCAGGGAGGGGCCTCTACGAGCAGTACTTC. Translated, it gives CASSGRGLYEQYF.

The chain has TRBV5-1 and TRBJ2-7; perhaps TRBD2 as D (6 bases). Germline loops: CDR1 SGHRS, CDR2 YFSETQ. V shed 4 bases and J shed 7 bases, with 21 bases lying between them. CDR3 size: 15 residues. CDR3 loop: CASSQYGASGGEQYF. The CDR3, as DNA: TGCGCCAGCAGCCAATACGGAGCGTCTGGGGGGGAGCAGTACTTC.

The chain recombines TRBV7-4 with TRBJ2-7, with 9 bases lining up with TRBD2. Germline V CDR1 and CDR2: SGHVT, SQSDAQ. V lost 5 bases to trimming and J lost 2 bases; unmatched junction nucleotides: 4. This CDR3 region has 14 residues. The CDR3 reads CASSPTSGPYEQYF. Written as DNA, the CDR3 is TGTGCCAGCAGCCCGACTAGCGGCCCCTACGAGCAGTACTTC.

The chain uses TRBV19 and TRBJ2-6, with D possibly matching TRBD2 (6 bases). Germline lookup yields CDR1 LNHDA and CDR2 SQIVND (reference sequence). Trimming took 2 bases from V and 0 from J, leaving 11 bases between them. The CDR3 has 17 residues. CDR3 bases: TGTGCCAGTAGTATATGGCGGGGCAGCTCTGGGGCCAACGTCCTGACTTTC. Translating gives CASSIWRGSSGANVLTF.